Detailed here is one TCR beta chain. The data originate from a study of blood T cell repertoires in COVID-19. In germline, CDR1 is LGHNA, CDR2 YSLEER. V was pared by 3 bases and J by 11 bases, with 8 bases of the junction left unmatched. This CDR3 is built from 13 residues. Original processing notes: Scientists estimated how many nucleated cells there were by amplifying reference gene primers. Profiled with immunoSEQ multiplex PCR; TCRdb holds only in-frame clones, not every one. V, J and clone size were drawn from that table, and D and trimming were deduced from the DNA. The table lists 100,000 or so clones, 85% of them singletons.

The source material was peripheral blood. The sequence was collected from a woman in her 70s with active or convalescent COVID-19. The rearrangement links TRBV4-3 to TRBJ1-1; 8 bases fit TRBD1. This CDR3 reads CASSQTQGGRAFF. DNA of the CDR3: TGCGCCAGCAGCCAGACACAGGGGGGAAGGGCTTTCTTT.